This T cell receptor beta chain stems from a study of control samples from healthy donors and cancer patients. CDR3 length: 15 residues. Trimming pared 3 bases from V and 6 bases from J, leaving 15 bases between. Germline CDR1 LNHDA, CDR2 SQIVND (reference sequence). The count of this clone is one. TCRdb keeps only in-frame clones here, not all; method: immunoSEQ multiplex PCR. Among roughly 190,000 clones listed, 91% were seen once. Material for sequencing was blood. The sequence was obtained from a man aged 30 to 39 in good health. The rearrangement uses TRBV19 and TRBJ1-5; D not resolved. CDR3 in amino acids: CASSIVAGPSQPQHF. The CDR3, as DNA: TGTGCCAGTAGTATTGTCGCAGGACCAAGTCAGCCCCAGCATTTT.